What follows describes a single T cell receptor (beta chain). Its antigen remains unknown. Generated by immunoSEQ multiplex PCR, the TCRdb table keeps only in-frame clones and is missing some. In the table there are about 72,000 clones, more than 80% of which are singletons. The data are from a study of siplizumab effects on memory and regulatory T cells. Study-level results: Tregs proliferating in siplizumab cultures lacked confirmation of their suppressive function. The Treg-derived share of mappable alloreactive CD4+ clones averaged approximately 71% with siplizumab and 26.9% in controls. The study found naive T cells seemingly more diverse than memory cells and seemingly major alloresponse contributors. Alloreactive clones mapping to unstimulated subsets formed only a minor fraction.

CDR1 is MNHEY and CDR2 is SMNVEV in the germline V gene (reference sequence). Trimming pared 2 bases from V and 4 bases from J, leaving 14 bases between. The length of the CDR3 is 15 residues. The TCR comes from a human donor in good health. The chain couples TRBV27 to TRBJ1-2, with D hard to call. The sequencing sample was made of CD8+ T cells sorted from blood. CDR3 coding DNA: TGTGCCAGCAGTTTAGGCAGCTATGACGGCTATGGCTACACCTTC. This encodes CASSLGSYDGYGYTF.